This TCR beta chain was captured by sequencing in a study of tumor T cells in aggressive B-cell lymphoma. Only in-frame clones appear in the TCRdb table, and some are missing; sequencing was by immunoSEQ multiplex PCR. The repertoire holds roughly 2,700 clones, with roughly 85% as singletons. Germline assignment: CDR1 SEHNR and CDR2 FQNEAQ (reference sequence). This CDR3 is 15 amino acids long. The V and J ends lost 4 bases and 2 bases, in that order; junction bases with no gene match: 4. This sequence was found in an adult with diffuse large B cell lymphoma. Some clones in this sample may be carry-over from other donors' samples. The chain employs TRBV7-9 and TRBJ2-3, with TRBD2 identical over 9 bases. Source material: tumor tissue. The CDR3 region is CASSSLAGITDTQYF. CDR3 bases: TGTGCCAGCAGCTCCCTAGCGGGAATCACAGATACGCAGTATTTT.